Given below is one T cell receptor beta chain in context. Germline V lookup: CDR1 LNHDA, CDR2 SQIVND (reference sequence). The CDR3 spans 16 residues. Trimming removed 0 bases at V and 2 bases at J, with 11 bases between. Source study methods: Reference gene primers were amplified, and this amplification served to estimate nucleated cell counts. Only in-frame clones appear in the TCRdb table, and some are missing; sequencing was by immunoSEQ multiplex PCR. V, J and clone size derive from that table, while D and trimming were established from the DNA sequence. The data hold 250,000 to 350,000 clones, with around 92% observed a single time. This entry comes from a study of blood T cell repertoires in COVID-19. Study-wide context: Spain, Italy and the United States supplied samples that represented acute and convalescent COVID-19. T cells, B-cell-depleted T cells, or PBMCs supplied cDNA or gDNA.

The chain has TRBV19 and TRBJ1-3; possible D gene TRBD1, 6 bases. The sequence was collected from a man aged 18 to 29 who had recovered from COVID-19. The sequenced sample consisted of peripheral blood. This CDR3 is CASSIETGTAGNTIYF. CDR3 nucleotide sequence: TGTGCCAGTAGTATAGAAACAGGGACGGCTGGAAACACCATATATTTT.